The 25 T cell receptor beta chains below were found in one sample sequenced in a study of tumor and adjacent non-tumor tissue in lung cancer. A modified ARM-PCR protocol with three rounds of nested PCR amplified TCRbeta. One entry per CDR3 protein results from TCRdb running MiXCR on the multiplex PCR reads. The sample lists 90,000 to 130,000 distinct CDR3 sequences, over 75% seen once, with 20% to 25% in the top ten. The template was RNA from unsorted bulk tissue. Sequenced sample: lung tumor tissue. The receptors were gathered from a man between 65 and 85 years old with non-small cell lung cancer.

This clonotype has ten or more counts. This chain links TRBV5-1 with TRBJ1-1; D remains unclear. The CDR3 has 15 amino acids. V gave up 0 bases and J gave up 0 bases, with 9 bases separating them. Germline V gene sequence: CDR1 SGHRS, CDR2 YFSETQ. The CDR3 nucleotides are TGCGCCAGCAGCTTGGTAGTTGGTATGAACACTGAAGCTTTCTTT. Its translation is CASSLVVGMNTEAFF.

This clonotype came up once. The junction shows a germline mismatch at one end, possibly a read error. The chain has TRBV2 and TRBJ1-6; no reliable D call. Germline CDR1 is SNHLY and CDR2 is FYNNEI. The CDR3 totals 13 residues. DNA for the CDR3: TGTGTCAGCGGCATACAGTTCTATTCACCCCTCCACTTT. The encoded protein is CVSGIQFYSPLHF. The entire variable domain, with the rest obtained from reference TRBV2 and TRBJ1-6, is as follows: EPEVTQTPSHQVTQMGQEVILRCVPISNHLYFYWYRQILGQKVEFLVSFYNNEISEKSEIFDDQFSVERPDGSNFTLKIRSTKLEDSAMYFCVSGIQFYSPLHFGNGTRLTVT.

V usage is TRBV4-3 and J usage is TRBJ1-1; no reliable D call. Trimming left V 0 bases short and J 5 bases short, with 7 bases between. Germline V gives CDR1 LGHNA, CDR2 YSLEER. CDR3 length equals 13 residues. Written as DNA, the CDR3 is TGCGCCAGCAGCCAAGATCTCTCAACTGAAGCTTTCTTT. This codes for CASSQDLSTEAFF.

This clonotype was observed a single time. Because it lacks the conserved phenylalanine or tryptophan at the end, this CDR3 is likely a read error. V and J are TRBV4-1 and TRBJ2-5, with 14 bases aligning to TRBD2. Per germline, CDR1 MGHRA and CDR2 YSYEKL. The CDR3 loop spans 16 amino acids. The CDR3 coding sequence is TGCGCCAGAAGCCAATTGGGACTAGCGGGAGTTGAGACCCAGTACGTT. It specifies CARSQLGLAGVETQYV.

Only a few counts were recorded for this clonotype. Compared with germline, one end of the junction differs, possibly owing to a read error. The CDR3 spells CSAGTSGRKSSYEQYF. DNA for the CDR3: TGTAGTGCCGGGACTAGCGGGAGGAAGAGCTCCTACGAGCAGTACTTC. The chain has TRBV20-1 and TRBJ2-7, with 15 bases lining up with TRBD2. The CDR3 length is 16 residues. In germline, CDR1 is DFQATT, CDR2 SNEGSKA (reference sequence).

This clonotype was picked up a small number of times. The conserved final phenylalanine or tryptophan is absent from the CDR3, which likely points to a read error. This sequence joins TRBV14 and TRBJ1-1, with 9 bases identical to TRBD1. The CDR3 contains 14 residues. Germline values: CDR1 SGHDN, CDR2 FVKESK. The CDR3 spells CVSSLGQGNTEAFY. In DNA, the CDR3 is TGTGTCAGCAGCCTAGGACAGGGGAATACTGAAGCTTTCTAT.

The sample holds one count of this clonotype. Mismatch with germline at one junction end may stem from a read error. This chain uses TRBV11-2 with TRBJ2-7; D is perhaps TRBD1 (6 bases). CDR3 length: 16 residues. CDR1 SGHAT and CDR2 FQNNGV come from the germline V gene. The CDR3 DNA reads as TGTGCCAGCAGCCCCCCCCCCGGGACACTAACCTACGAGCAGTATTTC. Translating gives CASSPPPGTLTYEQYF.

The chain uses TRBV5-5 and TRBJ2-5; maybe TRBD2 (6 bases). There are 13 residues in the CDR3. V was pared by 8 bases and J by 3 bases, with 14 bases between. Germline loops: CDR1 SGHKS, CDR2 YYEKEE (reference sequence). This chain's CDR3 is CARGLWGEETQYF. CDR3 sequence (DNA): TGTGCCAGGGGCCTCTGGGGGGAAGAGACCCAGTACTTC.

With respect to this clonotype: Without the conserved terminal phenylalanine or tryptophan, this CDR3 likely stems from a read error. The V gene is TRBV12-3 or TRBV12-4, the J gene TRBJ1-1; D is unclear. The CDR3 length is 12 residues. Trimming removed 1 base from V and 8 bases from J, with 8 bases in between. The CDR3 loop is CASSLGAYEAFY. As DNA, the CDR3 is TGTGCCAGCAGTTTAGGGGCATACGAAGCTTTCTAT.

On this clonotype: Here the CDR3 omits its conserved ending phenylalanine or tryptophan, so a read error is the likely source. The DNA is left out, because the CDR3 cannot be placed on it with certainty; the CDR3 is given as TCRdb lists it. V gene TRBV10-2 combines with J gene TRBJ2-1; the table's TRBD1 call for D was not verified on the DNA. The CDR3 adds up to 15 amino acids, both ends counted. The germline CDR1 and CDR2 sequences are WSHSY and SAAADI. CDR3 in amino acids: CASRSPAPSSHEQFL.

This clonotype appeared a few times. One junction end does not reproduce the germline sequence, and a read error may be involved. The chain carries TRBV14 and TRBJ2-7, with D hard to call. The CDR3 covers 12 residues. CDR1 is SGHDN, CDR2 FVKESK, per germline. CDR3 in DNA: TGTGCCAGCAGCACACACCTCCACGATCAGTACTTC. This translates into CASSTHLHDQYF.

Notes on this clonotype: Lacking the conserved final phenylalanine or tryptophan, this CDR3 likely reflects a read error. The CDR3 is CACSSTTGGEQYL. The CDR3 bases are TGTGCCTGCAGCTCAACCACGGGGGGCGAGCAGTACCTC. This rearrangement joins TRBV13 to TRBJ2-7; 7 bases line up with TRBD2. The germline gives CDR1 PRHDT, CDR2 FYEKMQ (reference sequence). The CDR3 extends over 13 amino acids.

Worth noting for this clonotype: The junction differs from germline at one of its ends, possibly a read error. The gene calls are TRBV29-1 and TRBJ1-2, with D perhaps TRBD1 (6 bases). This CDR3 has 13 residues. From germline, CDR1 is SQVTM and CDR2 ANQGSEA. The CDR3 DNA follows: TGTAGCGATCTCCAGACAGGAGCCTATGGCTACACATTC. Protein sequence: CSDLQTGAYGYTF.

Concerning this clonotype itself: A read error may account for a junction end that differs from germline. J is TRBJ1-5 and V is TRBV7-8, with unresolved D. The CDR3 totals 13 residues. Germline CDR1 and CDR2: SGHVS and FQNEAQ. The CDR3 loop is CAISLFSNQPQHF. The CDR3 bases are TGTGCCATCAGCTTATTCAGCAATCAGCCCCAGCATTTT.

Comments on this clonotype: Given the absence of the conserved phenylalanine or tryptophan at the CDR3 end, a read error is likely. The V call is TRBV5-6, the J call TRBJ2-7, with TRBD2 identical over 9 bases. CDR3 length: 15 residues. CDR1 and CDR2 (germline): SGHDT, YYEEEE. Losses at the gene ends were 4 bases for V and 4 bases for J; bases not matched to a gene: 9. DNA of the CDR3: TGTGCCAGCAGCATTTCCTTCGCGGGGGGGTACGAGCAGTACATC. It is translated as CASSISFAGGYEQYI.

Notes on this clonotype: The junction shows a germline mismatch at one end, possibly a read error. The chain employs TRBV29-1 and TRBJ2-4; TRBD2 is a possible D gene (7 bases). Germline V CDR1 and CDR2: SQVTM, ANQGSEA. This CDR3 spans 15 amino acids. The CDR3 spells CIVARIGGRVNIQYF. In nucleotides, the CDR3 is TGCATCGTTGCACGGATCGGGGGGCGGGTAAACATTCAGTACTTC.

The genes are TRBV12-3 or TRBV12-4 and TRBJ2-2; 9 positions agree with TRBD2. The J segment lost 8 bases and the V segment lost 9 bases, leaving 16 bases of the junction unmatched. The CDR3 covers 16 residues. The CDR3 sequence: CASSPAGGQNIGELFF. As DNA, the CDR3 is TGTGCCAGTAGTCCCGCGGGGGGGCAAAACATTGGGGAGCTGTTTTTT.

Of note for this clonotype: It is likely a read error, because the conserved phenylalanine at the end of the CDR3 is missing. It is unclear where the CDR3 begins or ends on the DNA, so no DNA is shown, and the CDR3 is as TCRdb lists it. CDR3 sequence: CASSPPIVGGVGYEQYI. The chain uses TRBV4-2 and TRBJ2-7; the table assigns TRBD1, which was not confirmed against the DNA. The CDR3 is 17 amino acids long, termini counted. Germline CDR1 and CDR2: LGHNA and YNFKEQ.

This clonotype was observed once. A junction boundary mismatches the germline segment, possibly from a read error. This chain connects TRBV6-1 to TRBJ2-1; D is possibly TRBD2 (5 bases). The CDR3 consists of 16 residues. Germline-derived CDR1 and CDR2 are MNHNS and SASEGT. The CDR3 sequence: CPSSEGLGVSYNEQFF. The CDR3 nucleotides are TGTCCCAGCAGTGAAGGTCTCGGGGTCTCCTACAATGAGCAGTTCTTC.

Comment on this clonotype: A read error is likely, as this CDR3 ends without the conserved phenylalanine or tryptophan. This sequence joins TRBV5-4 and TRBJ1-2; unclear D gene. The CDR3 extends over 14 amino acids. Germline assignment: CDR1 SGHNT and CDR2 YYREEE (reference sequence). The CDR3 spells CASSLGTAFYGYTL. The CDR3 bases are TGTGCCAGCAGCTTGGGTACAGCCTTCTATGGTTACACCTTA.

For this clonotype: Here the CDR3 omits its conserved ending phenylalanine or tryptophan, so a read error is the likely source. The chain joins TRBV10-2 to TRBJ2-1, with D possibly called TRBD1 or TRBD2 (5 bases each). Germline CDR1 and CDR2: WSHSY and SAAADI. The CDR3 runs to 15 residues. The germline V and J ends were trimmed by 6 bases and 9 bases, with 21 bases remaining between them. CDR3 bases: TGCGCCAGCAGGTCCTCGGGACCCTCTTCTCGTGAGCAGTTCATC. Translation: CASRSSGPSSREQFI.

This clonotype showed up just a few times. A single base separates this from a much larger clone, so it may be a read error. The V and J genes are TRBV28 and TRBJ1-1, with D hard to call. The CDR3 contains 13 residues. V was pared by 5 bases and J by 5 bases, with 12 bases between. Germline V gene data show CDR1 as MDHEN and CDR2 as SYDVKM. This CDR3 is CASSLRLCTEAFF. CDR3 bases: TGTGCCAGCAGTCTCCGTCTTTGTACTGAAGCTTTCTTT.

Details on this clonotype: Sequence at one end of the junction differs from germline and may be a read error. The gene calls are TRBV6-5 and TRBJ2-1, with D possibly being TRBD1 (5 bases). This CDR3 spans 16 amino acids. Germline V gives CDR1 MNHEY, CDR2 SVGAGI. The chain's CDR3 is CASSYGVGEYYNEQLF. As DNA, the CDR3 is TGTGCCAGCAGTTACGGTGTAGGGGAATACTACAATGAGCAGCTCTTC.

The chain employs TRBV11-2 and TRBJ1-1; maybe TRBD1 (5 bases). Germline CDR1 SGHAT, CDR2 FQNNGV. Between the trimmed V and J ends, which lost 5 bases and 11 bases, there was a span of 15 bases. There are 12 residues in the CDR3. The CDR3: CASSIYRRDAFF. In nucleotides, the CDR3 is TGTGCCAGCAGCATATACAGGCGAGACGCTTTCTTT. Variable domain in full (rest from reference TRBV11-2 and TRBJ1-1): EAGVAQSPRYKIIEKRQSVAFWCNPISGHATLYWYQQILGQGPKLLIQFQNNGVVDDSQLPKDRFSAERLKGVDSTLKIQPAKLEDSAVYLCASSIYRRDAFFGQGTRLTVV.

This clonotype appeared many times. V is TRBV30 and J is TRBJ2-1; 13 bases fit TRBD2. Germline lookup yields CDR1 GTSNPN and CDR2 SVGIG (reference sequence). This CDR3 has 16 residues. V lost 3 bases to trimming and J lost 4 bases; unmatched junction nucleotides: 6. The CDR3 protein is CAWSTGTSGKYNEQFF. The CDR3 nucleotides are TGTGCCTGGAGCACCGGGACTAGCGGGAAATACAATGAGCAGTTCTTC.